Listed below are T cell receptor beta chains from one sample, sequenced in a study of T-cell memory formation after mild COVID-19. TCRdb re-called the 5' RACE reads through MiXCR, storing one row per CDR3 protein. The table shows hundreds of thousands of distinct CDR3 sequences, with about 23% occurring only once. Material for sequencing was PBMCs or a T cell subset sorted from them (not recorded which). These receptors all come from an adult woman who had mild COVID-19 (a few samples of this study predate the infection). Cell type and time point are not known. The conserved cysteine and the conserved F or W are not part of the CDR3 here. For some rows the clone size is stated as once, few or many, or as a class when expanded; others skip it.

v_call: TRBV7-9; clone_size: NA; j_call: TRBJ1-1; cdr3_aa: ASSLVFVGPEAEAF
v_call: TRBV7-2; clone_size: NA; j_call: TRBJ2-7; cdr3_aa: ASSLVLYEQY
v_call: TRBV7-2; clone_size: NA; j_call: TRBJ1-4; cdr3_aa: ASSLTGIGTALSWGEKLF
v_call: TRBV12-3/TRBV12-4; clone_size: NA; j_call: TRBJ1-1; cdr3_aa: ASSLSEAF
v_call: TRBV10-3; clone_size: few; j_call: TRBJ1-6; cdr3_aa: AIKRQGNSPLH
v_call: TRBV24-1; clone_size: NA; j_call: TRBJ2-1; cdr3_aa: ATSQLAGGVNEQF
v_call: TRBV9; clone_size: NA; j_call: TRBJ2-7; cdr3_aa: ASSAPGTGTYEQY
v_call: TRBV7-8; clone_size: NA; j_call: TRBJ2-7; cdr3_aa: ASSSGRQGHSYEQY
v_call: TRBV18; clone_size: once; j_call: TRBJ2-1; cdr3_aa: ASSPGTEGEQF
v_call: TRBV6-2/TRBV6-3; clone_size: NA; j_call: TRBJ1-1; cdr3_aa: ASRSSGVAYTEAF
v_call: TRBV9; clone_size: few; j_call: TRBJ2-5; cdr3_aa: ASSPRASGVETQY
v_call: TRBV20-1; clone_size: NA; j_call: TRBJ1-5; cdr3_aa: SAMGQAKNQPQH
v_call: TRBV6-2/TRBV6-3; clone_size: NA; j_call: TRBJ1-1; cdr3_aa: ASSRRGAEAF
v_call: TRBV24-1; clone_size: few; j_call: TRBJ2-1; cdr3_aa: ATSDRTLYNEQF
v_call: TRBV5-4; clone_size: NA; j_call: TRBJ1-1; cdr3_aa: ASSFPGQGVIINTEAF
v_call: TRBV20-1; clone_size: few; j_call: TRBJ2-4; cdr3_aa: SAPWTGVGAKNIQY
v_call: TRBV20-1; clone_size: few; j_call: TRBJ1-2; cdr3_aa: SARGGSERNYGYT
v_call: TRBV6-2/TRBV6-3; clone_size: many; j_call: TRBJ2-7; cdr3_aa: ASRTGTGSYEQY
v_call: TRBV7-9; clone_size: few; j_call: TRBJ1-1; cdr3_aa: ASSWDNPNTEAF
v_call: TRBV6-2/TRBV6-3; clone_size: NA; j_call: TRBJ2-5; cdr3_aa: ASSYRETQY
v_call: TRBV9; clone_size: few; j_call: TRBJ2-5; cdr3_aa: ASSVASGSAETQY
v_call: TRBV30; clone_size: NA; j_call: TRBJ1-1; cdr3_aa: AWSAPQEGQMNTEAF
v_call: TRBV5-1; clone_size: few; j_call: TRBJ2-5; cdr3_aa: ASSETAIQETQY
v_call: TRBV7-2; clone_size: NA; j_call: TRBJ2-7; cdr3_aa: ASSPDGPSYEQY
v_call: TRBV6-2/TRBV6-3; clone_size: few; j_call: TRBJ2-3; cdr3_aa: ASSRSETSSIRRLDTQY
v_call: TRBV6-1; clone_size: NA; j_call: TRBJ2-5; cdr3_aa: ASSEGGRGGGLETQY
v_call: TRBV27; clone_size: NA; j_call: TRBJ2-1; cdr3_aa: ASRTARGAYNEQF
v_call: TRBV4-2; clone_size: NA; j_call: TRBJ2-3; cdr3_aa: ASSQDRTPADTQY
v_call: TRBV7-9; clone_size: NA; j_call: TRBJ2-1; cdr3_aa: ASSLAGQQGSNSYNEQF
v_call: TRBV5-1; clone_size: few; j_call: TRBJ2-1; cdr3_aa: ASSLDRTSYNEQF
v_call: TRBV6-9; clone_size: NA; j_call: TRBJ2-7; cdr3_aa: ATRTGLAGFLY
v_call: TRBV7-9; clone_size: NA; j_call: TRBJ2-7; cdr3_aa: ASRIGVGEQY
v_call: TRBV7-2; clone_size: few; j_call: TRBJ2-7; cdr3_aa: ASSRGWGEQY
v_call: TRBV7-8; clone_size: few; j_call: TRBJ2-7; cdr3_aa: ASIKAGQIYEQY
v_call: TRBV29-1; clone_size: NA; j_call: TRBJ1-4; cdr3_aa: GATNEKLF
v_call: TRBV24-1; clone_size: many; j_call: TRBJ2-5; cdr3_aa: ATSRQLTSGSETQY
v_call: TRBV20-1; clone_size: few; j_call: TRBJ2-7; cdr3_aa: SASGEPSEQY
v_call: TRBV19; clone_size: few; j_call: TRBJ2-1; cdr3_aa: ASSVTSGRNNEQF
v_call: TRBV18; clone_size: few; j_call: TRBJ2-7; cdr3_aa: ASSPGDVLDYEQY
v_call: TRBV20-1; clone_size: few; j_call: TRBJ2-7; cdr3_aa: SVGGGTHEQY
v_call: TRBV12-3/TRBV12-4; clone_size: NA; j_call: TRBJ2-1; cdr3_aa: ASSLNGNKQF
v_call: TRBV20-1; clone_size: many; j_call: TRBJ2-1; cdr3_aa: SAPRTSGPNEQF
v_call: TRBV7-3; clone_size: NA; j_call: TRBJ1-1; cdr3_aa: ASSLRGDTNTEAF
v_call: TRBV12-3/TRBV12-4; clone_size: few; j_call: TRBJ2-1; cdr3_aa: ASSQMTGRNEQF
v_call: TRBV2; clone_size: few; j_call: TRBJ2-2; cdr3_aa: ASLTSGNTGELF
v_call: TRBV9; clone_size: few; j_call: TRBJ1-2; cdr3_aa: ASSVGQEARYGYT
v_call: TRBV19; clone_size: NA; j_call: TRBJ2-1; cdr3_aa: ASMKTSGSHNEQF
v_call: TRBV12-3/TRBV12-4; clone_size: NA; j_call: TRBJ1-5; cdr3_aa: ASSPAVNQPQH